These T cell receptor beta chains were read from a single sample in a study of blood T cell repertoires in COVID-19. TCRdb's copy holds only in-frame clones and misses some; the assay was immunoSEQ multiplex PCR. This sample carries under 200,000 clones, around 87% of them seen once, and the ten largest clones take 2.5%. The source material was peripheral blood. Receptors originate from a man aged 35-49 years with active or convalescent COVID-19. CDR3s leave out the opening cysteine and the closing phenylalanine or tryptophan. The size entry is marked missing in some rows and otherwise reads once, few, many or a size class.

v_gene	abundance	j_gene	CDR3aa
TRBV6-5	NA	TRBJ2-7	ASSRIRDPYEQY
TRBV3-1/TRBV3-2	NA	TRBJ2-1	ASRDTGGAKSKQF
TRBV10-3	once	TRBJ1-2	AIFAPGQGIYGYT
TRBV9	NA	TRBJ2-2	ASSVGTGGTGELF
TRBV7-9	few	TRBJ2-7	ASSLGWRGRYEQY
TRBV6-2/TRBV6-3	NA	TRBJ1-4	ASSYVGSEEKLF
TRBV15	NA	TRBJ1-3	ATSRKSVSGNTIY
TRBV5-6	NA	TRBJ1-4	ASSPDTSNEKLF
TRBV6-5	NA	TRBJ2-1	ASSYRQATYNEQF
TRBV12-2	NA	TRBJ1-4	ASRTCGGRPIAATNEKLF
TRBV10-3	few	TRBJ1-5	AIKAGGNQPQH
TRBV25-1	NA	TRBJ1-2	ASSAPGTPTNYGYT
TRBV27	NA	TRBJ2-2	ASSLGSPGTGELF
TRBV5-1	once	TRBJ1-2	ASSRTAAAASHNYGYT
TRBV25-1	NA	TRBJ2-7	ASSPGSENGRYEQY
TRBV4-2	NA	TRBJ2-5	ASSQVVGEQETQY
TRBV6-6	NA	TRBJ2-1	ASSYPADSYNEQF
TRBV18	NA	TRBJ1-2	ASSPGPGGEYYGYT
TRBV19	NA	TRBJ1-5	ASSRGHGNQPQH
TRBV28	NA	TRBJ2-1	ASRLLAGALSYNEQF
TRBV4-1	NA	TRBJ1-2	ASSPARGADYGYT
TRBV11-2	NA	TRBJ2-5	ASSLEEGVETQY
TRBV7-9	NA	TRBJ2-1	ASSLAQGVQGEQF
TRBV9	NA	TRBJ1-4	ASSMGQAAATNEKLF
TRBV9	NA	TRBJ1-1	ASSPGTGTRTEAF
TRBV15	NA	TRBJ2-2	ATSRDRGPIAGELF
TRBV24-1	NA	TRBJ2-1	ATSGQGVARLNNEQF
TRBV5-1	NA	TRBJ2-2	ASSRYPLGQGSFTGELF
TRBV19	NA	TRBJ2-1	ASKRDRGLSYNEQF
TRBV5-5	NA	TRBJ1-6	ASSYGTGDNSPLH
TRBV30	NA	TRBJ2-7	AWSLNSPYEQY
TRBV11-2	once	TRBJ2-7	ASSPGTAYEQY
TRBV9	NA	TRBJ2-3	ASSVGPKRGPGDTQY
TRBV2	NA	TRBJ1-5	ASSGDRGRINQPQH
TRBV5-1	NA	TRBJ2-7	ASSLALLGQETYEQY
TRBV18	NA	TRBJ2-7	ASSPDRFYEQY
TRBV30	NA	TRBJ1-5	AWSDGGNQPQH
TRBV5-4	NA	TRBJ2-7	ASSADILYEQY
TRBV7-9	NA	TRBJ2-7	ASSLGAGLSLQQY
TRBV7-2	NA	TRBJ1-5	ASSEGQVAKPQH
TRBV19	few	TRBJ1-5	ASSILAAGIARSGNQPQH
TRBV7-6	NA	TRBJ1-4	ASSLLLRGRDDEKLF
TRBV9	NA	TRBJ2-5	ASSVAGQQETQY
TRBV6-5	NA	TRBJ1-2	ASRDADGYT
TRBV5-4	once	TRBJ2-5	ASSIKETQY
TRBV2	NA	TRBJ1-5	ASSEGQGPQPQH
TRBV7-9	NA	TRBJ2-5	ASTIGLAEKETQY
TRBV7-2	once	TRBJ2-2	ATQILGGANTGELF
TRBV28	NA	TRBJ2-2	ASSRDRVGTGELF
TRBV2	NA	TRBJ1-1	ARGTVNTEAF
TRBV30	NA	TRBJ1-1	AWSVLRAGNTEAF
TRBV2	NA	TRBJ1-5	ASTTTGTDSNQPQH
TRBV2	NA	TRBJ2-3	ASRKFDRGGATDTQY
TRBV7-3	NA	TRBJ2-2	ASSLMADRGSGELF
TRBV19	NA	TRBJ1-2	ASTGLGGNYGYT
TRBV18	NA	TRBJ1-3	ASSPGTGEPRARNTIY
TRBV6-5	NA	TRBJ1-6	ASSRGWVENSPLH